The clone carrying this T cell receptor beta chain was counted once. CDR3 length equals 13 residues. Germline V gene lookup returns CDR1 SGHRS and CDR2 YFSETQ. The V and J ends lost 2 bases and 1 base respectively, with 6 bases between them. This sample stems from a study of PD-L1 blockade in urothelial cancer. TCRdb's copy holds only in-frame clones and misses some; the assay was immunoSEQ multiplex PCR. The sample yields roughly 40,000 clones, 80% to 90% seen once. This sequence was found in a man between 60 and 70 years old with urothelial cancer. The sequencing used PBMCs, collected around atezolizumab (anti-PD-L1) treatment. The chain employs TRBV5-1 and TRBJ1-1; D unresolved. The CDR3 nucleotides are TGCGCCAGCAGCTTAACAAGGAACACTGAAGCTTTCTTT. The encoded protein is CASSLTRNTEAFF.